The TCR beta chain described here comes from a study of cytomegalovirus exposure and HLA in healthy donors. Healthy bone marrow donors made up the donor group. Donors showed nominal health when sampled, although they likely had unrecorded immune exposures. Trimming shortened V by 4 bases and J by 5 bases, and 18 bases separated the two germline ends. The CDR3 has 15 residues. CDR1 LGHNA and CDR2 YSLEER come from the germline V gene. PCR was performed using 60 Vbeta and 13 Jbeta primers. Sequencing used immunoSEQ multiplex PCR; TCRdb keeps in-frame clones, though not all of them. The sample holds 150,000 to 190,000 clones, approximately 81% seen once. With regard to this clone: Its antigen is currently unknown.

Points from the study as a whole: TCR beta sequences reportedly predicted most subjects' HLA-A and HLA-B alleles accurately.

The chain combines TRBV4-3 with TRBJ2-7; maybe TRBD1 (5 bases). The clonotype was recovered from a man aged 18 to 29 in good health and CMV-seronegative. Material for sequencing was PBMCs. CDR3 loop: CASSPSQGLADEQYF. The CDR3 DNA sequence: TGCGCCAGCAGCCCGTCCCAGGGCCTCGCCGACGAGCAGTACTTC.